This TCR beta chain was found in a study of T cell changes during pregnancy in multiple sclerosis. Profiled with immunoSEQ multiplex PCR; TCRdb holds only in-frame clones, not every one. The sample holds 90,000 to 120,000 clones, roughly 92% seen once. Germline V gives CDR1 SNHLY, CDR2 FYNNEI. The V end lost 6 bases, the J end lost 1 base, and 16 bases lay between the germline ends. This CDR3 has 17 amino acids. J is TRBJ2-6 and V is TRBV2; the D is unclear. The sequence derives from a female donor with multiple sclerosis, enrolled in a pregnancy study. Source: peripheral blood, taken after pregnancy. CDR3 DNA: TGTGCCAGCAGCGAAACCAGAGGCAGTTCTGGGGCCAACGTCCTGACTTTC. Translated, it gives CASSETRGSSGANVLTF. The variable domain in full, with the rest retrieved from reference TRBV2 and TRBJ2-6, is EPEVTQTPSHQVTQMGQEVILRCVPISNHLYFYWYRQILGQKVEFLVSFYNNEISEKSEIFDDQFSVERPDGSNFTLKIRSTKLEDSAMYFCASSETRGSSGANVLTFGAGSRLTVL.